A selection of T cell receptor beta chains follows, all from one sample in a study of OX40 agonist ivuxolimab in advanced cancers. The protocol was immunoSEQ multiplex PCR, while the TCRdb copy is restricted to in-frame clones and leaves out a portion. The data show tens of thousands of clones, 70% to 85% seen once. This specimen consisted of CD4+ or CD8+ T cells sorted from blood, obtained in a trial of the OX40 agonist ivuxolimab. Every receptor here comes from an adult with an advanced solid tumor such as melanoma, head and neck, liver or kidney cancer. CDR3s include the opening cysteine and the closing phenylalanine or tryptophan. The D gene is left open where the match is weak. Where a row states a size, it is once, few, many or the class of an expanded clone; other rows omit it.

J: TRBJ2-1; D: -; length: 15; V: TRBV4-2; size: -; DNA: TGTGCCAGCAGCCAAGTGATCCAGGGACTTATAGAGCAGTTCTTC; CDR3: CASSQVIQGLIEQFF
J: TRBJ2-1; D: -; length: 16; V: TRBV4-3; size: -; DNA: TGCGCCAGCAGCCAAGGATACGGGCTGGTCTACAATGAGCAGTTCTTC; CDR3: CASSQGYGLVYNEQFF
J: TRBJ2-1; D: TRBD2; length: 17; V: TRBV27; size: -; DNA: TGTGCCAGCAGTTTTGGAGCGGGAGTAGAATCCTACAATGAGCAGTTCTTC; CDR3: CASSFGAGVESYNEQFF
J: TRBJ1-5; D: -; length: 15; V: TRBV19; size: -; DNA: TGTGCCAGTAGTATAGAGGGATATAGCAATCAGCCCCAGCATTTT; CDR3: CASSIEGYSNQPQHF
J: TRBJ2-3; D: -; length: 14; V: TRBV7-6; size: -; DNA: TGTGCCAGCAGCGATTCTCCGGGGATAGATACGCAGTATTTT; CDR3: CASSDSPGIDTQYF
J: TRBJ2-7; D: -; length: 12; V: TRBV11-2; size: -; DNA: TGTGCCAGCAGCCACAACTTCGGCGAGCAGTACTTC; CDR3: CASSHNFGEQYF
J: TRBJ2-5; D: -; length: 11; V: TRBV11-1; size: -; DNA: TGTGCCAGCAGCTTAGCTGAGACCCAGTACTTC; CDR3: CASSLAETQYF
J: TRBJ1-5; D: -; length: 16; V: TRBV6-5; size: -; DNA: TGTGCCAGCAGTTACTCGATGATAAATAGCAATCAGCCCCAGCATTTT; CDR3: CASSYSMINSNQPQHF
J: TRBJ2-7; D: TRBD2; length: 15; V: TRBV18; size: -; DNA: TGTGCCAGCTCACCGACTAGCGGGAGAACCCACGAGCAGTACTTC; CDR3: CASSPTSGRTHEQYF
J: TRBJ2-5; D: -; length: 13; V: TRBV27; size: once; DNA: TGTGCCAGCAGTTTCCAGTCCCAAGAGACCCAGTACTTC; CDR3: CASSFQSQETQYF
J: TRBJ1-1; D: -; length: 14; V: TRBV4-1; size: once; DNA: TGCGCCAGCAGCCAAGGACTTTTGAACACTGAAGCTTTCTTT; CDR3: CASSQGLLNTEAFF
J: TRBJ2-4; D: -; length: 14; V: TRBV7-8; size: once; DNA: TGTGCCAGCAGCGAATTTAGGGGATTTGGCATTCAGTACTTC; CDR3: CASSEFRGFGIQYF